The rows below give T cell receptor beta chains drawn from one sample of a study of neurological immune-mediated disorders. TCRdb reprocessed the 5' RACE reads via MiXCR and lists one record per CDR3 protein. The sample has tens of thousands of distinct CDR3 sequences, 10% seen once. The sample comprised PBMCs. These receptors all come from a woman aged 25-40 years with HTLV-1-associated myelopathy (HAM/TSP). Each CDR3 is given with its conserved first and last residue. The order of the fields is V gene, CDR3 protein.

V: TRBV13
CDR3: CASSLGPLAGANTGELFF

V: TRBV5-6
CDR3: CASSLQDSPYGYTF

V: TRBV7-2
CDR3: CASSLNMIGGDEQFF

V: TRBV4-2
CDR3: CASSQDTEAFF

V: TRBV20-1
CDR3: CSASGGTGLSYEQYF

V: TRBV20-1
CDR3: CSASSPGTRTDTQYF

V: TRBV29-1
CDR3: CSVSGGLALSYEQYF

V: TRBV7-6
CDR3: CASSPDRAVETQYF

V: TRBV20-1
CDR3: CSAEGTSGNEQFF

V: TRBV20-1
CDR3: CSARKDRPQNTEAFF

V: TRBV5-1
CDR3: CASSSSGSPYEQYF

V: TRBV5-1
CDR3: CASSPTTPIYEQYF

V: TRBV7-8
CDR3: CASSLYDVELFF

V: TRBV7-3
CDR3: CASSRDSHGDEQFF

V: TRBV20-1
CDR3: CSAREYGDGPQHF

V: TRBV20-1
CDR3: CSARGRGTLNTEAFF

V: TRBV7-3
CDR3: CASSSGQGVNEQFF

V: TRBV5-1
CDR3: CASSPGLAGGQSSYNEQFF

V: TRBV6-5
CDR3: CASSYLYGARNTIYF

V: TRBV5-1
CDR3: CASRHGSTGGMNTEAFF

V: TRBV20-1
CDR3: CSAISGFYDQYF

V: TRBV6-5
CDR3: CASSQSYRGSEQYF

V: TRBV2
CDR3: CASSGGYSGDTQYF

V: TRBV7-9
CDR3: CASSLPLEGLRTDTQYF

V: TRBV5-1
CDR3: CASSPTGAGKLFF